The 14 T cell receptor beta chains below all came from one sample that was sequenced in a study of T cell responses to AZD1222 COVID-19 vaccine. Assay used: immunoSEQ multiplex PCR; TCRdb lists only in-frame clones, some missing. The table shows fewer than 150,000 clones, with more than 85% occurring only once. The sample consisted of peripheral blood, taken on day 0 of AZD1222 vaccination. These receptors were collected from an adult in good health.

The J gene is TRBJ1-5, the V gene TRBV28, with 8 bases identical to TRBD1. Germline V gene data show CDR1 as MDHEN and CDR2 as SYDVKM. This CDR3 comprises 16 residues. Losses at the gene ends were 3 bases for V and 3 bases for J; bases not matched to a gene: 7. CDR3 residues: CASSLVTGASNQPQHF. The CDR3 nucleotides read TGTGCCAGCAGTTTGGTGACAGGGGCCTCCAATCAGCCCCAGCATTTT.

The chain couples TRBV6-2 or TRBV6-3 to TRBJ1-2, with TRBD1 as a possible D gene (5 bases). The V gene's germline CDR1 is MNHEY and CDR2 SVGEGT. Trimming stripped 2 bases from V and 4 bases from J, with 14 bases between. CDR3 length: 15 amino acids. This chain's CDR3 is CASSYADLRGYGYTF. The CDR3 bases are TGTGCCAGCAGTTACGCGGACTTGAGGGGCTATGGCTACACCTTC.

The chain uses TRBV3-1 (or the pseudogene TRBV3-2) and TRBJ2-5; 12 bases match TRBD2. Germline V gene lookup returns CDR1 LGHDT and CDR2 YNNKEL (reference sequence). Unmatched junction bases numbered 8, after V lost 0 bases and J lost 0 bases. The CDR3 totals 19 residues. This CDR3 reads CASSQDRASGGEYQETQYF. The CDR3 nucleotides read TGTGCCAGCAGCCAAGATCGGGCTAGCGGGGGGGAATACCAAGAGACCCAGTACTTC.

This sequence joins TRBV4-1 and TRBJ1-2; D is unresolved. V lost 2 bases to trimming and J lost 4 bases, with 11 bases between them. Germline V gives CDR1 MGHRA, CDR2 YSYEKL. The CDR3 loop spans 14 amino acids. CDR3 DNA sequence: TGCGCCAGCAGCCAACCAGAAGGCGGCTATGGCTACACCTTC. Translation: CASSQPEGGYGYTF.

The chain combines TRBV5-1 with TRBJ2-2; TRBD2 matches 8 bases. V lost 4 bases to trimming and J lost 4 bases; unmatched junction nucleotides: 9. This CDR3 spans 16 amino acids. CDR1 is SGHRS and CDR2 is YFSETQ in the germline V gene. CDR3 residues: CASSTGLGGSTGELFF. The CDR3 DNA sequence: TGCGCCAGCAGCACGGGACTAGGTGGGTCCACCGGGGAGCTGTTTTTT.

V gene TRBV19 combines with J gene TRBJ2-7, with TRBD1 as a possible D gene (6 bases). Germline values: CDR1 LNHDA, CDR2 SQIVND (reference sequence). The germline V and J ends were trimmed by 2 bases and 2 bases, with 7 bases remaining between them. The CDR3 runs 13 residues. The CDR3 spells CASSISGAYEQYF. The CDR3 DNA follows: TGTGCCAGTAGTATATCAGGGGCCTACGAGCAGTACTTC.

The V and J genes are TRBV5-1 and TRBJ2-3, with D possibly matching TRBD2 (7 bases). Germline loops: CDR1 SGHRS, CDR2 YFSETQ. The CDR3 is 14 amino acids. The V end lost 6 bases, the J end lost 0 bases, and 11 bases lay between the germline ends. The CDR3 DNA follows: TGCGCCAGCAACGGCGGGGGCAGCACAGATACGCAGTATTTT. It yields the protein CASNGGGSTDTQYF. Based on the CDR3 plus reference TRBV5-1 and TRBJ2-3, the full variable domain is KAGVTQTPRYLIKTRGQQVTLSCSPISGHRSVSWYQQTPGQGLQFLFEYFSETQRNKGNFPGRFSGRQFSNSRSEMNVSTLELGDSALYLCASNGGGSTDTQYFGPGTRLTVL.

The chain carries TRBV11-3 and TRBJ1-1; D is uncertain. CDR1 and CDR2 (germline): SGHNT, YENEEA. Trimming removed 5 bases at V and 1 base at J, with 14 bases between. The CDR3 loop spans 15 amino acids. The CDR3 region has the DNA TGTGCCAGCAGCGGGCGAGGACGGGGGAACACTGAAGCTTTCTTT. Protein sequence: CASSGRGRGNTEAFF. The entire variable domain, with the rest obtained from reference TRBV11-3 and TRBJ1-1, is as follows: EAGVVQSPRYKIIEKKQPVAFWCNPISGHNTLYWYLQNLGQGPELLIRYENEEAVDDSQLPKDRFSAERLKGVDSTLKIQPAELGDSAVYLCASSGRGRGNTEAFFGQGTRLTVV.

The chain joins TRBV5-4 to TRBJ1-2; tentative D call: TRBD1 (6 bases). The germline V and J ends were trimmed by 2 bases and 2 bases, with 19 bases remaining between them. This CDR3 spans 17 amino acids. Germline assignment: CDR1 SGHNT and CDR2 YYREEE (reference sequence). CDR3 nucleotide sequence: TGTGCCAGCAGCTTAGGGGGTGTAACGGGACGGAACTATGGCTACACCTTC. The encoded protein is CASSLGGVTGRNYGYTF.

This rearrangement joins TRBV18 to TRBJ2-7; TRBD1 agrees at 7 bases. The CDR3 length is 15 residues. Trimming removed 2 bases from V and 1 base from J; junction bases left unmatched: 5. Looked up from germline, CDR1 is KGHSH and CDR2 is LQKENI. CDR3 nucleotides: TGTGCCAGCTCACCAGTGACAGGGAAGTCCTACGAGCAGTACTTC. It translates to CASSPVTGKSYEQYF. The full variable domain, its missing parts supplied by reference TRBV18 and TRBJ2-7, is NAGVMQNPRHLVRRRGQEARLRCSPMKGHSHVYWYRQLPEEGLKFMVYLQKENIIDESGMPKERFSAEFPKEGPSILRIQQVVRGDSAAYFCASSPVTGKSYEQYFGPGTRLTVT.

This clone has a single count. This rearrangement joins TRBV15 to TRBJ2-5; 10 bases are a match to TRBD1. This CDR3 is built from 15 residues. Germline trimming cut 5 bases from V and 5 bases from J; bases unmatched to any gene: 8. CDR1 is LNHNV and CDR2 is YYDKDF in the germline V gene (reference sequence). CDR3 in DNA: TGTGCCACCAGCTTCCAGACAGGGGGCATGGAGACCCAGTACTTC. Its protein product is CATSFQTGGMETQYF.

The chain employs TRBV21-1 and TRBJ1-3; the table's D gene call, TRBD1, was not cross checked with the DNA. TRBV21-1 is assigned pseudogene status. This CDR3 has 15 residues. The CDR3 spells CASSKSQGSGNTIYF. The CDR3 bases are TGTGCCAGCAGCAAATCTCAGGGTTCGGGAAACACCATATATTTT.

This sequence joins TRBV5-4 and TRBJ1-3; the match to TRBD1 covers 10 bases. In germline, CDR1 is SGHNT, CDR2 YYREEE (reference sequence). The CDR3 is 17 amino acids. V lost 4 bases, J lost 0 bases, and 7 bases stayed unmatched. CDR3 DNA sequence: TGTGCCAGCAGCAAGGGACAGGGGCCCAGCTCTGGAAACACCATATATTTT. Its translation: CASSKGQGPSSGNTIYF.

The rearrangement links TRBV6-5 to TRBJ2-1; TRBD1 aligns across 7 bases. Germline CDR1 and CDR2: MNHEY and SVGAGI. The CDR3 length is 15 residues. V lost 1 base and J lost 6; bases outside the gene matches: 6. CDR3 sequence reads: CASSYYPRDSNEQFF. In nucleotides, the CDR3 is TGTGCCAGCAGTTACTACCCCCGGGACAGCAATGAGCAGTTCTTC.